This T cell receptor (beta chain) emerged from a study of T cell responses to AZD1222 COVID-19 vaccine. The data were produced by immunoSEQ multiplex PCR, yet TCRdb's version contains in-frame clones alone and is incomplete. The profile shows some 150,000 clones, roughly nine tenths of them singletons. The J segment lost 2 bases and the V segment lost 5 bases, leaving 10 bases of the junction unmatched. CDR1 and CDR2 (germline): SEHNR, FQNEAQ (reference sequence). CDR3 length: 16 amino acids. This TCR was sampled from an adult who received the AZD1222 COVID-19 vaccine. Here the sequenced sample was peripheral blood, taken 28 days after the second AZD1222 dose. This chain links TRBV7-9 with TRBJ2-7; 9 bases fit TRBD2. CDR3 bases: TGTGCCAGCAGCGACCCGGGACTAGCAGTTACCTACGAGCAGTACTTC. Encoded protein: CASSDPGLAVTYEQYF.